This T cell receptor beta chain was recorded in a study of blood T cell repertoires in COVID-19. About the study: PBMCs, B-cell-depleted T cells, or T cells were the source of the cDNA or gDNA that made up the material.

Germline V CDR1 and CDR2: MNHNY, SVGAGI (reference sequence). The CDR3 loop spans 14 amino acids. The V gene end was trimmed by 6 bases and the J gene end by 11 bases; junction bases not matched to a gene: 10. The table came from immunoSEQ multiplex PCR; TCRdb's copy has only in-frame clones and leaves some out. Of approximately 480,000 clones in the sample, about 90% are singletons; the top ten hold roughly 0.7%. Individuals drawn from about 26 US areas were roughly 18 to 89 years old. Cohort 3 recovery required two negative PCRs, clearance, or symptom resolution. Input material: PBMCs or T cells enriched from blood (not recorded which). The TCR sequence derives from a woman under 30 who had recovered from COVID-19. The rearrangement uses TRBV6-6 and TRBJ1-6; 7 bases map to TRBD1. The CDR3 DNA follows: TGTGCCAGCAGATTGACAGGGCATCAGGCACCCCTCCACTTT. Translation gives CASRLTGHQAPLHF.